Shown below are 8 T cell receptor beta chains from a single sample sequenced in a study of T cell repertoires in cytomegalovirus infection. Their cognate antigens are unknown. TCRdb reanalysed the reads using MiXCR and keeps one entry per CDR3 protein. The table lists around 100,000 distinct CDR3 sequences, roughly a tenth of them singletons. Sequenced material: PBMCs, sequenced either directly or after in vitro stimulation (not recorded which). Receptors were obtained from a human donor in good health (CMV status not recorded). Some clones in this sample may be carry-over from other donors' samples.

The CDR3 is CASRIRGNTEAFF. The CDR3 DNA reads TGTGCCAGCAGAATCAGAGGGAACACTGAAGCTTTCTTT. The chain employs TRBV27 and TRBJ1-1, with D hard to call. The germline V and J ends were trimmed by 6 bases and 1 base, with 9 bases remaining between them. Germline V gene lookup returns CDR1 MNHEY and CDR2 SMNVEV (reference sequence). The CDR3 consists of 13 residues.

This chain joins TRBV6-6 and TRBJ1-4; 9 nucleotides match TRBD1. Germline V gene lookup returns CDR1 MNHNY and CDR2 SVGAGI (reference sequence). V was pared by 5 bases and J by 7 bases, with 5 bases of the junction left unmatched. The CDR3 contains 14 residues. CDR3 protein: CASSDVGQGEKLFF. As DNA, the CDR3 is TGTGCCAGCAGTGACGTGGGACAGGGTGAAAAACTGTTTTTT.

This clonotype was observed many times. The junction departs from germline at one end; a sequencing error may be responsible. J is TRBJ2-7 and V is TRBV4-2; 9 bases align to TRBD1. The CDR3 totals 15 residues. Germline CDR1 and CDR2: LGHNA and YNFKEQ. CDR3 in DNA: TGTGCCAGCAGCCAAGAGGGACAGGGAGGTTACGGGCAGTACTTC. Translated, it gives CASSQEGQGGYGQYF.

This clonotype was seen at least ten times. The CDR3 DNA is TGTGCCAGCAGTGTGACAGGGGAAAGCAATCAGCCCCAGCATTTT. It yields the protein CASSVTGESNQPQHF. J is TRBJ1-5 and V is TRBV2, with 8 bases aligning to TRBD1. The CDR3 length is 15 residues. Germline lookup yields CDR1 SNHLY and CDR2 FYNNEI. After removal of 4 bases from V and 1 base from J, the junction contained 3 bases not matched to a gene.

This clonotype was picked up many times. The chain uses TRBV7-6 and TRBJ2-3; D is undetermined. V was clipped by 8 bases and J by 2 bases, with 5 bases between them. Germline values: CDR1 SGHVS, CDR2 FNYEAQ. This CDR3 is 11 amino acids long. The DNA of the CDR3 is TGTGCCAGCGGGCTCACAGATACGCAGTATTTT. Its translation: CASGLTDTQYF.

The chain carries TRBV7-9 and TRBJ2-5; TRBD2 matches at 14 bases. This CDR3 spans 16 amino acids. The germline CDR1 and CDR2 sequences are SEHNR and FQNEAQ (reference sequence). Losses at the gene ends were 5 bases for V and 9 bases for J; bases not matched to a gene: 11. The CDR3 here is CASSVGTSGSGEPQYF. DNA of the CDR3: TGTGCCAGCAGCGTCGGGACTAGCGGGAGTGGGGAGCCCCAGTACTTC.

This clonotype occurred many times. The chain employs TRBV2 and TRBJ2-4, with D perhaps TRBD2 (6 bases). The V gene's germline CDR1 is SNHLY and CDR2 FYNNEI. Trimming took 7 bases from V and 3 from J, leaving 13 bases between them. CDR3 length equals 14 residues. The CDR3 DNA reads TGTGCCAGCAAACAGCTGGGAGGCAAAAACATTCAGTACTTC. This encodes CASKQLGGKNIQYF.

This clonotype was detected ten times or more. V gene TRBV24-1 combines with J gene TRBJ2-1; 11 nucleotides line up with TRBD2. J gave up 15 bases and V 3 bases, and 12 bases lay outside the gene matches. Germline V gene data show CDR1 as KGHDR and CDR2 as SFDVKD. The CDR3 totals 15 residues. The CDR3: CATSDEGSSGGTWFF. CDR3 DNA sequence: TGTGCCACCAGTGATGAGGGATCTAGCGGGGGGACTTGGTTCTTC.